A selection of T cell receptor beta chains follows, all from one sample in a study of lymphopenia after photon versus proton radiotherapy. TCRdb's table, derived via immunoSEQ multiplex PCR, lists solely in-frame clones and lacks some. The sample lists over 4,500 clones; 60% to 80% were seen once. Specimen: peripheral blood, collected from a patient treated with proton-based radiotherapy. The receptor set was obtained from a man older than 75 with esophageal cancer. Each CDR3 is given with its conserved first and last residue. The order of the fields is J gene, V gene, D gene, clone size, CDR3 DNA, CDR3 protein. The D gene is left open where the match is weak. Not every row has a clone size; where given, it reads once, few, many or a size class.

TRBJ1-1	TRBV5-1	.	.	TGCGCCAGCAGTCAAACACAGGGTTGGGACACTGAAGCTTTCTTT	CASSQTQGWDTEAFF
TRBJ2-5	TRBV9	.	few	TGTGCCAGCAGCTCACGGATGGGATATCAAGAGACCCAGTACTTC	CASSSRMGYQETQYF
TRBJ2-1	TRBV19	.	.	TGTGCCAGTAGTTACTCGAGCGGAATGATGAACAATGAGCAGTTCTTC	CASSYSSGMMNNEQFF
TRBJ2-2	TRBV5-1	.	large	TGCGCCAGCAGCTTGAGGGCAGAGGACACCGGGGAGCTGTTTTTT	CASSLRAEDTGELFF
TRBJ1-3	TRBV29-1	TRBD1	medium-sized	TGCAGCGTGGAACAGGGGGGGGTGGACACCATATATTTT	CSVEQGGVDTIYF
TRBJ2-5	TRBV27	.	.	TGTGCCAGCAGTTTAGGGAGCCAAGAGACCCAGTACTTC	CASSLGSQETQYF
TRBJ2-2	TRBV7-6	TRBD1	medium-sized	TGTGCCAGCAGCTCGGGACAGGGCTTTAGGGCCGGGGAGCTGTTTTTT	CASSSGQGFRAGELFF
TRBJ2-3	TRBV7-9	TRBD2	medium-sized	TGTGCCAGCAGCTTAGGGGCGGGAGGCAGAGATACGCAGTATTTT	CASSLGAGGRDTQYF
TRBJ2-5	TRBV6-1	.	.	TGTGCCAGCAGAGCCCTGGGGTCGGGGACCCAGTACTTC	CASRALGSGTQYF
TRBJ1-2	TRBV27	.	few	TGTGCCAGCAGTGTCGACGGATATGGCTACACCTTC	CASSVDGYGYTF
TRBJ2-7	TRBV19	.	.	TGTGCCAGTAATCAGGAGGGCAGGACCTACGAGCAGTACTTC	CASNQEGRTYEQYF
TRBJ2-3	TRBV11-2	TRBD1	.	TGTGCCAGCAGCCCGCCCCCCGACAGGGTATCAGATACGCAGTATTTT	CASSPPPDRVSDTQYF
TRBJ1-2	TRBV6-1	.	.	TGTGCCAGCAGTGAACCAGGGGCGAGCGGCTACACCTTC	CASSEPGASGYTF
TRBJ2-7	TRBV28	.	.	TGTGCCAGCAGTCCGGCTCAGCCGGGCGAGCAGTACTTC	CASSPAQPGEQYF
TRBJ2-3	TRBV10-3	.	once	TGTGCCATCAGTGATAGCACAGATACGCAGTATTTT	CAISDSTDTQYF
TRBJ2-3	TRBV7-3	.	.	TGTGCCAGCAGCTCAACCTCCCCCCGGGATACGCAGTATTTT	CASSSTSPRDTQYF
TRBJ2-2	TRBV11-3	.	few	TGTGCCAGCAGTGAGGGGCAGGGGATCGACACCGGGGAGCTGTTTTTT	CASSEGQGIDTGELFF
TRBJ1-2	TRBV6-6	.	.	TGTGCCAGCAGTTACTCGCCCGGTAACTATGGCTACACCTTC	CASSYSPGNYGYTF
TRBJ2-5	TRBV30	.	.	TGTGCCTGGAGTAGGCGGGGGCGGAACGGGGAGACCCAGTACTTC	CAWSRRGRNGETQYF